The rows below give T cell receptor beta chains drawn from one sample of a study of blood T cell repertoires in COVID-19. The method was immunoSEQ multiplex PCR; TCRdb's version includes in-frame clones alone and lacks a portion of them. In the table there are about 140,000 clones, roughly 80% of which are singletons. Sample: peripheral blood. These receptors were collected from a man aged 50-60 years with acute or convalescent COVID-19. CDR3s include the opening cysteine and the closing phenylalanine or tryptophan. D genes are given only for firm matches. Size is omitted from some rows. Given values are once, few, many or a class for expanded clones.

clone_size,v_call,d_call,j_call,cdr3_aa,cdr3_nt
.,TRBV30,TRBD1,TRBJ1-2,CAWSAGQGQRCLF,TGTGCCTGGAGTGCTGGACAGGGACAAAGGTGCCTCTTC
.,TRBV30,.,TRBJ2-7,CAWSRGTWTYEQYF,TGTGCCTGGAGTCGCGGAACATGGACCTACGAGCAGTACTTC
.,TRBV14,.,TRBJ1-2,CASSPHAPLRRANYGYTF,TGTGCCAGCAGCCCGCACGCCCCCCTCCGGAGGGCTAACTATGGCTACACCTTC
.,TRBV30,.,TRBJ1-4,CAWSVPTGVNEKLFF,TGTGCCTGGAGTGTACCAACAGGCGTTAATGAAAAACTGTTTTTT
.,TRBV19,TRBD1,TRBJ2-7,CASSMASGQPYEQYF,TGTGCCAGTAGTATGGCGTCGGGACAGCCCTACGAGCAGTACTTC
.,TRBV19,.,TRBJ1-6,CASSIFGRADNSPLHF,TGTGCCAGTAGTATATTCGGCAGGGCAGATAATTCACCCCTCCACTTT
.,TRBV18,.,TRBJ1-5,CASSRDLRNQPQHF,TGTGCCAGCTCGCGGGACCTGCGGAATCAGCCCCAGCATTTT
.,TRBV5-1,.,TRBJ1-1,CASSETTGKTEAFF,TGCGCCAGCAGCGAGACGACAGGTAAAACTGAAGCTTTCTTT
many,TRBV7-9,.,TRBJ2-5,CASSTGLKTQYF,TGTGCCAGCAGCACGGGACTGAAGACCCAGTACTTC
.,TRBV7-9,TRBD1,TRBJ1-2,CASSLQGYGYTF,TGTGCCAGCAGTTTACAGGGGTATGGCTACACCTTC
.,TRBV5-4,TRBD1,TRBJ1-2,CASSLSQGVYGYTF,TGTGCCAGCAGCTTGAGCCAGGGGGTCTATGGCTACACCTTC
.,TRBV30,.,TRBJ1-4,CAWGAGWEKLFF,TGTGCCTGGGGGGCAGGCTGGGAAAAACTGTTTTTT
.,TRBV5-6,.,TRBJ1-2,CASSLEEGTNYGYTF,TGTGCCAGCAGCTTGGAGGAGGGGACTAACTATGGCTACACCTTC